The 28 T cell receptor beta chains given below trace back to one sample, sequenced in a study of CD8+ T cells in alopecia areata. This sample's treatment: oral pan-JAK inhibitor, 5-10 mg twice daily. Sequencing used cDNA as its template, made by extracting RNA and reverse transcribing it. Profiled with immunoSEQ multiplex PCR; TCRdb holds only in-frame clones, not every one. Here the sample spans roughly 280,000 clones, about 62% being singletons. This specimen consisted of CD4+ T cells sorted from blood, obtained at approximately week 51, from a patient treated with tofacitinib. The receptors derive from a human donor with alopecia areata.

The chain has TRBV7-2 and TRBJ2-5; the match to TRBD2 covers 10 bases. Germline V gene sequence: CDR1 SGHTA, CDR2 FQGNSA. Trimming cost V 7 bases and J 5 bases; bases outside gene matches: 13. The CDR3 has 16 residues. CDR3 in amino acids: CASTLPLAGEVETQYF. CDR3 DNA sequence: TGTGCCAGCACCCTCCCTCTAGCGGGGGAAGTGGAGACCCAGTACTTC. The full variable domain, completed using reference TRBV7-2 and TRBJ2-5, is GAGVSQSPSNKVTEKGKDVELRCDPISGHTALYWYRQSLGQGLEFLIYFQGNSAPDKSGLPSDRFSAERTGGSVSTLTIQRTQQEDSAVYLCASTLPLAGEVETQYFGPGTRLLVL.

This clone was seen a single time. The chain has TRBV6-5 and TRBJ2-2, with D perhaps TRBD1 (6 bases). Germline CDR1 and CDR2: MNHEY and SVGAGI. V was clipped by 6 bases and J by 11 bases, with 19 bases between them. This CDR3 comprises 14 residues. This chain's CDR3 is CASRPRQAPFELFF. CDR3 in DNA: TGTGCCAGCAGACCCAGACAGGCCCCGTTTGAGCTGTTTTTT.

V and J are TRBV29-1 and TRBJ1-2, with a possible D match to TRBD1 (5 bases). V was shortened by 2 bases and J by 8 bases, with 12 bases between the two germline ends. This CDR3 comprises 12 residues. Germline V gene data show CDR1 as SQVTM and CDR2 as ANQGSEA. The CDR3 reads CSVERGESGYTF. CDR3 in DNA: TGCAGCGTTGAACGAGGGGAGAGCGGCTACACCTTC.

The rearrangement links TRBV6-5 to TRBJ1-1; D perhaps matches TRBD1 (6 bases). Germline V gene data show CDR1 as MNHEY and CDR2 as SVGAGI. This CDR3 has 12 amino acids. The V and J ends lost 6 bases and 1 base respectively, with 6 bases between them. DNA for the CDR3: TGTGCCAGCAGACAGGGGAACACTGAAGCTTTCTTT. It is translated as CASRQGNTEAFF.

The chain employs TRBV15 and TRBJ1-2; no firm D call. The CDR3 has 14 amino acids. Per germline, CDR1 LNHNV and CDR2 YYDKDF (reference sequence). Trimming shortened V by 1 base and J by 5 bases, and 11 bases separated the two germline ends. In nucleotides, the CDR3 is TGTGCCACCAGCAGAGCCAAGACATGGTATGGCTACACCTTC. It specifies CATSRAKTWYGYTF. The whole variable domain, remainder taken from reference TRBV15 and TRBJ1-2, is DAMVIQNPRYQVTQFGKPVTLSCSQTLNHNVMYWYQQKSSQAPKLLFHYYDKDFNNEADTPDNFQSRRPNTSFCFLDIRSPGLGDTAMYLCATSRAKTWYGYTFGSGTRLTVV.

This clone was detected a few times. The chain carries TRBV30 and TRBJ2-1; D possibly uses TRBD1 or TRBD2 (6 bases each). The V gene lost 2 bases and the J gene lost 6 bases, with 17 bases spanning the gap. Germline V gene lookup returns CDR1 GTSNPN and CDR2 SVGIG (reference sequence). The CDR3 totals 15 residues. As DNA, the CDR3 is TGTGCCTGGAGTACCCCCGGGGGCATGATCAATGAGCAGTTCTTC. This codes for CAWSTPGGMINEQFF.

This clone was recorded a few times. The chain recombines TRBV7-2 with TRBJ2-3; 9 bases fit TRBD2. Per germline, CDR1 SGHTA and CDR2 FQGNSA. The length of the CDR3 is 15 residues. The junction had 2 bases not matched to a gene; V was cut back by 1 base and J by 3 bases. The CDR3 sequence is CASSLGSGGTDTQYF. The CDR3 DNA follows: TGTGCCAGCAGCTTAGGGAGCGGGGGGACAGATACGCAGTATTTT.

The V call is TRBV10-3, the J call TRBJ2-4, with a weak D call TRBD1 (6 bases). The germline V gene has CDR1 ENHRY and CDR2 SYGVKD. V was cut by 0 bases and J by 0 bases, with 15 bases left in between. CDR3 size: 18 residues. CDR3 residues: CAISESVGAGVAKNIQYF. The CDR3 DNA reads as TGTGCCATCAGTGAGTCAGTCGGGGCAGGGGTAGCCAAAAACATTCAGTACTTC.

In nucleotides, the CDR3 is TGTGCCTGGAGTCCAATAGGGACAGGGTCGTATCAGCCCCAGCATTTT. It yields the protein CAWSPIGTGSYQPQHF. V and J are TRBV30 and TRBJ1-5; TRBD1 agrees at 9 bases. The CDR3 length is 16 residues. The germline CDR1 and CDR2 sequences are GTSNPN and SVGIG (reference sequence). V lost 2 bases and J lost 5; bases outside the gene matches: 10.

Worth noting for this clone: Other DNA sequences in the same sample also yield this CDR3. This sequence joins TRBV7-9 and TRBJ2-5; perhaps TRBD1 as D (6 bases). The germline gives CDR1 SEHNR, CDR2 FQNEAQ (reference sequence). The CDR3 covers 14 residues. V was shortened by 4 bases and J by 0 bases, with 9 bases between the two germline ends. The DNA of the CDR3 is TGTGCCAGCAGCTCAGGACAGTACCAAGAGACCCAGTACTTC. Amino acids: CASSSGQYQETQYF.

J is TRBJ2-7 and V is TRBV4-1; the match to TRBD1 covers 10 bases. The CDR3 covers 14 residues. CDR1 and CDR2 from the germline V gene are MGHRA and YSYEKL. Trimming removed 5 bases from V and 2 bases from J; junction bases left unmatched: 3. The CDR3 region has the DNA TGCGCCAGCAGCGGGACAGGGGCCCCCTACGAGCAGTACTTC. Translated: CASSGTGAPYEQYF.

The chain couples TRBV30 to TRBJ1-6, with D perhaps matching TRBD1 (6 bases). Per germline, CDR1 GTSNPN and CDR2 SVGIG (reference sequence). V dropped 7 bases and J dropped 9 bases, with 16 bases sitting between them. The CDR3 is made up of 13 amino acids. The CDR3 DNA is TGTGCCTCGAACAGGGATGAAGGTTCACCCCTCCACTTT. Encoded protein: CASNRDEGSPLHF.

The count of this clone is one. The chain uses TRBV30 and TRBJ2-6; D is perhaps TRBD2 (6 bases). Germline CDR1 and CDR2: GTSNPN and SVGIG (reference sequence). CDR3 size: 17 residues. V shed 1 base and J shed 1 base, with 14 bases lying between them. The CDR3 sequence is CAWSAAGSLSGANVLTF. Written as DNA, the CDR3 is TGTGCCTGGAGTGCGGCGGGGTCGCTTTCTGGGGCCAACGTCCTGACTTTC.

This clone has a handful of counts. The chain uses TRBV29-1 and TRBJ2-1; D call uncertain. V was pared by 0 bases and J by 9 bases, with 9 bases between. CDR1 is SQVTM and CDR2 is ANQGSEA in the germline V gene. There are 12 residues in the CDR3. The CDR3: CSVEESVAEQFF. Written as DNA, the CDR3 is TGCAGCGTTGAAGAGTCCGTAGCTGAGCAGTTCTTC.

The chain employs TRBV12-5 and TRBJ1-2; D might be TRBD1 (6 bases). Germline CDR1 LGHNT, CDR2 FRNRAP. The CDR3 is 17 residues long. The V gene lost 5 bases and the J gene lost 3 bases, with 22 bases spanning the gap. Here the CDR3 DNA reads TGTGCTAGTGGTGGAACCCCTTTATGGGGGGCTGACTATGGCTACACCTTC. Protein product: CASGGTPLWGADYGYTF.

The chain uses TRBV4-1 and TRBJ1-5; D not certain. CDR1 and CDR2 (germline): MGHRA, YSYEKL. Trimming shortened V by 2 bases and J by 5 bases, and 13 bases separated the two germline ends. CDR3 size: 15 residues. The CDR3 DNA is TGCGCCAGCAGCCAACAGGACTCCCGGGATCAGCCCCAGCATTTT. It yields the protein CASSQQDSRDQPQHF.

The chain uses TRBV10-3 and TRBJ1-1; no clear D gene. Germline values: CDR1 ENHRY, CDR2 SYGVKD. The CDR3 is 12 residues long. Trimming stripped 2 bases from V and 2 bases from J, with 3 bases between. The CDR3 here is CAISETNTEAFF. DNA for the CDR3: TGTGCCATCAGTGAGACAAACACTGAAGCTTTCTTT.

This chain connects TRBV29-1 to TRBJ1-4; D is undetermined. The CDR3 covers 13 residues. Germline lookup yields CDR1 SQVTM and CDR2 ANQGSEA. Trimming took off 8 bases at V and 4 bases at J, with 14 bases between the two ends. CDR3 region: CSSRTDHNEKLFF. The CDR3 coding sequence is TGCAGCTCACGGACGGATCATAATGAAAAACTGTTTTTT.

The chain combines TRBV5-1 with TRBJ2-3, with D perhaps matching TRBD2 (6 bases). The CDR3 spans 16 residues. V was trimmed by 3 bases and J by 3 bases, leaving 17 bases between them. The germline V gene encodes CDR1 SGHRS and CDR2 YFSETQ. The CDR3 is CASSYGLAGTTDTQYF. As DNA, the CDR3 is TGCGCCAGCAGCTATGGTCTGGCGGGGACGACAGATACGCAGTATTTT.

The chain is built from TRBV30 and TRBJ1-6; no reliable D call. V dropped 3 bases and J dropped 7 bases, with 7 bases sitting between them. The germline gives CDR1 GTSNPN, CDR2 SVGIG (reference sequence). The CDR3 is 12 amino acids. For the CDR3, the DNA is TGTGCCTGGAGGGAAACGAATTCACCCCTCCACTTT. It encodes CAWRETNSPLHF.

This clone is a singleton in its sample. The chain recombines TRBV27 with TRBJ1-5; 10 bases are shared with TRBD1. This CDR3 spans 16 amino acids. Germline trimming cut 4 bases from V and 4 bases from J; bases unmatched to any gene: 7. CDR1 MNHEY and CDR2 SMNVEV come from the germline V gene (reference sequence). CDR3: CASSSLGQGENQPQHF. The CDR3 DNA reads TGTGCCAGCAGTTCGCTCGGACAGGGGGAAAATCAGCCCCAGCATTTT.

The V gene is TRBV18, the J gene TRBJ2-3, with D perhaps matching TRBD1 (5 bases). The CDR3 has 15 amino acids. The ends were cut back, 3 bases at V and 1 base at J, with 11 bases in the middle. Germline V CDR1 and CDR2: KGHSH, LQKENI. The CDR3 region is CASSPRQGGTDTQYF. In DNA form, the CDR3 reads TGTGCCAGCTCACCGCGGCAGGGCGGCACAGATACGCAGTATTTT.

V usage is TRBV15 and J usage is TRBJ1-2; D is unclear. Germline V gene lookup returns CDR1 LNHNV and CDR2 YYDKDF (reference sequence). The CDR3 sequence is 14 residues long. Trimming pared 3 bases from V and 5 bases from J, leaving 13 bases between. The CDR3 spells CATSSVGLPYGYTF. The CDR3 coding sequence is TGTGCCACCAGCAGCGTAGGGCTCCCATATGGCTACACCTTC.

The chain recombines TRBV30 with TRBJ2-3; D may be TRBD1 (6 bases). Germline V lookup: CDR1 GTSNPN, CDR2 SVGIG (reference sequence). The CDR3 contains 13 residues. Deletions cut 3 bases from V and 5 bases from J, with 12 bases between. The CDR3 sequence is CAWRGMGQDTQYF. The CDR3 coding sequence is TGTGCCTGGAGGGGAATGGGACAAGATACGCAGTATTTT. Together with reference TRBV30 and TRBJ2-3, the CDR3 gives the full variable domain: SQTIHQWPATLVQPVGSPLSLECTVEGTSNPNLYWYRQAAGRGLQLLFYSVGIGQISSEVPQNLSASRPQDRQFILSSKKLLLSDSGFYLCAWRGMGQDTQYFGPGTRLTVL.

V is TRBV11-1 and J is TRBJ2-5; D possibly uses TRBD1 or TRBD2 (5 bases each). The CDR3 is 13 amino acids. The V gene's germline CDR1 is SGHAT and CDR2 FQDESV (reference sequence). Trimming took 4 bases from V and 5 from J, leaving 11 bases between them. CDR3 protein: CASSSGPRETQYF. CDR3 bases: TGTGCCAGCAGCTCGGGACCGAGGGAGACCCAGTACTTC.

Of note for this clone: Other DNA sequences of this sample code for an identical CDR3. V usage is TRBV29-1 and J usage is TRBJ2-7, with D perhaps TRBD1 (5 bases). The CDR3 has 12 residues. Germline V lookup: CDR1 SQVTM, CDR2 ANQGSEA. Trimming stripped 6 bases from V and 3 bases from J, with 12 bases between. The CDR3 region has the DNA TGCAGCGTAGGGCAGGGTAACTACGAGCAGTACTTC. Translation: CSVGQGNYEQYF.

The gene calls are TRBV30 and TRBJ1-4; D is undetermined. CDR1 GTSNPN and CDR2 SVGIG come from the germline V gene (reference sequence). The CDR3 spans 12 residues. The V and J ends lost 6 bases and 7 bases respectively, with 12 bases between them. The CDR3 DNA is TGTGCCTGCGGTCCCTTGGGTGAAAAACTGTTTTTT. As protein: CACGPLGEKLFF. Variable domain in full (rest from reference TRBV30 and TRBJ1-4): SQTIHQWPATLVQPVGSPLSLECTVEGTSNPNLYWYRQAAGRGLQLLFYSVGIGQISSEVPQNLSASRPQDRQFILSSKKLLLSDSGFYLCACGPLGEKLFFGSGTQLSVL.

As regards this clone: Other nucleotide sequences in the sample specify the same CDR3. V usage is TRBV30 and J usage is TRBJ1-2, with D possibly matching TRBD1 (5 bases). Germline V gives CDR1 GTSNPN, CDR2 SVGIG (reference sequence). The length of the CDR3 is 11 residues. Trimming stripped 1 base from V and 7 bases from J, with 7 bases between. CDR3 amino acids: CAWSAGSGYTF. The CDR3 nucleotides read TGTGCCTGGAGTGCAGGGAGTGGCTACACCTTC.